The T cell receptor (beta chain) under discussion was sequenced for a study of T-cell reconstitution after alpha-beta-depleted transplantation in children. The authors prepared the TCRbeta library with unique molecular identifiers. TCRdb re-called the PCR reads through MiXCR, storing one row per CDR3 protein. Found here are about 610,000 distinct CDR3 sequences, about 10% of them singletons; the top ten hold less than 5%. With 5 bases removed from V and 2 bases from J, the gap between germline ends came to 10 bases. Germline CDR1 is SQVTM and CDR2 is ANQGSEA. The CDR3 has 12 amino acids. This chain joins TRBV29-1 and TRBJ2-7; no reliable D call. Sequenced material: PBMCs from the stem cell graft donor, taken from the stem cell graft. The clonotype originates from a human donor who donated a stem cell graft to a child with acute myeloid leukemia. In DNA, the CDR3 is TGCAGCGTTTGGACGGAGACCTACGAGCAGTACTTC. This translates into CSVWTETYEQYF.